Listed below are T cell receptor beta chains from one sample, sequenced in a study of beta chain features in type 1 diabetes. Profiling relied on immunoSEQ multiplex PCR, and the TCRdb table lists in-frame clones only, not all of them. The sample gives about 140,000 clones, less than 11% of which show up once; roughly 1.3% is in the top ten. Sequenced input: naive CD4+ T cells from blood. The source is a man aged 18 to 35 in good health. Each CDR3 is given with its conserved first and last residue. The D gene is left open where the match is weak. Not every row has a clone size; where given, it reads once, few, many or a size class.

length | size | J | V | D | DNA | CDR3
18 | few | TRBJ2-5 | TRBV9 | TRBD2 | TGTGCCAGCAGCGTAGATCTAGCGGGGGGCCATCAACAAGAGACCCAGTACTTC | CASSVDLAGGHQQETQYF
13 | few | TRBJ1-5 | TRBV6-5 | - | TGTGCCAGTGGACAGAATAGCAATCAGCCCCAGCATTTT | CASGQNSNQPQHF
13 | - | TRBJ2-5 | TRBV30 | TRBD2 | TGTGCCTGGAGTGGGCGGGGGCAAGAGACCCAGTACTTC | CAWSGRGQETQYF
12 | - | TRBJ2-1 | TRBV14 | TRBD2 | TGTGCCAGCAGTGGGGGGGACAATGAGCAGTTCTTC | CASSGGDNEQFF
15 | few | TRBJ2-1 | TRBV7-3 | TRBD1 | TGTGCCAGCAGCTTATATGGGACAGAGTACAATGAGCAGTTCTTC | CASSLYGTEYNEQFF
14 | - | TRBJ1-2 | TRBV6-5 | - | TGTGCCAGCAGTTCCCGGACTACTAACTATGGCTACACCTTC | CASSSRTTNYGYTF
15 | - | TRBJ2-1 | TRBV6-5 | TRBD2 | TGTGCCAGCAGTTACTCGGGACTAGCGGGGGGCGAGCAGTTCTTC | CASSYSGLAGGEQFF
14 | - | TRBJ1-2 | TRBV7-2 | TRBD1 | TGTGCCAGCAGCTCACCGGGACAGCTCTATGGCTACACCTTC | CASSSPGQLYGYTF
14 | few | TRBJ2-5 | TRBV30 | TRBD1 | TGTGCCTGGAGTCGGGGACAGGGTGAGGAGACCCAGTACTTC | CAWSRGQGEETQYF
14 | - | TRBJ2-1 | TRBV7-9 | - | TGTGCCAGCAGCTTAGCCCTGGCAACGAATGAGCAGTTCTTC | CASSLALATNEQFF
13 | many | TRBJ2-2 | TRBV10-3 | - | TGTGCCATCAGTGTAATGGAGGCCGGGGAGCTGTTTTTT | CAISVMEAGELFF
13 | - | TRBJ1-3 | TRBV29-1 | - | TGCAGCGTTGCCCGGGACATTGGAAACACCATATATTTT | CSVARDIGNTIYF
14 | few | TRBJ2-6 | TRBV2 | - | TGTGCCAGCAGTCCACGGTCTGGGGCCAACGTCCTGACTTTC | CASSPRSGANVLTF
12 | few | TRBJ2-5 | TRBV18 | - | TGTGCCAGCTCAGGCCAGGGGAGGGCCCAGTACTTC | CASSGQGRAQYF
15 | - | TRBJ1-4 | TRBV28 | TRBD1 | TGTGCCAGCACTGGGACAGGGTCAACTAATGAAAAACTGTTTTTT | CASTGTGSTNEKLFF
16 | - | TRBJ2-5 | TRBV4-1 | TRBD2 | TGCGCCAGCAGCCCCCGACTAGCGGGGGGATGGGAGACCCAGTACTTC | CASSPRLAGGWETQYF
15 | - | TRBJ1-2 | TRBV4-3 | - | TGCGCCAGCAGCCAAGACCGGCTCACCGGGGGTGGCTACACCTTC | CASSQDRLTGGGYTF
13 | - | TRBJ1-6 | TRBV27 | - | TGTGCCAGCCACGGCTCCTATAATTCACCCCTCCACTTT | CASHGSYNSPLHF
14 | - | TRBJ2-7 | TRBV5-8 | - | TGTGCCAGCAGCGGATGGGAGATCCCCTACGAGCAGTACTTC | CASSGWEIPYEQYF
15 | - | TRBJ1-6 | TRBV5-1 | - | TGCGCCAGCAGCCCCGTCACGGGGGGAGGTTCACCCCTCCACTTT | CASSPVTGGGSPLHF
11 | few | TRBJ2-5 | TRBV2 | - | TGTGCCAGCAGTGCACGGGTACTTGAGTACTTC | CASSARVLEYF
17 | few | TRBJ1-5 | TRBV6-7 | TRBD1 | TGTGCCAGCAGTTACTCGGACAGGGGGCAGAGCAATCAGCCCCAGCATTTT | CASSYSDRGQSNQPQHF
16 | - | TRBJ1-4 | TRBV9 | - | TGTGCCAGCAGCTCCCGGGTAGACTCAACTAATGAAAAACTGTTTTTT | CASSSRVDSTNEKLFF
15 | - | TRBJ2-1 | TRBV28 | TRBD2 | TGTGCCAGCAGTTTCGGCGGGGGGGCCCCCAATGAGCAGTTCTTC | CASSFGGGAPNEQFF
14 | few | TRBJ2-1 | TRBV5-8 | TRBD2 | TGTGCCAGCAGCTTTCGAGCGGGGGGGCATGAGCAGTTCTTC | CASSFRAGGHEQFF
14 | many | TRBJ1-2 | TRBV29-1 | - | TGCAGCGTTGAGGGGGGGAGAGATAACTATGGCTACACCTTC | CSVEGGRDNYGYTF
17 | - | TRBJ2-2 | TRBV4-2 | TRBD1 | TGTGCCAGCAGCCAACCCAGACAGGGCATGAACACCGGGGAGCTGTTTTTT | CASSQPRQGMNTGELFF
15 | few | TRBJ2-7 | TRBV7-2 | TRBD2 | TGTGCCAGCAGCCCCTCCCGGCGGGGGGACTACGAGCAGTACTTC | CASSPSRRGDYEQYF
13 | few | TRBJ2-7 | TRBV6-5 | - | TGTGCCAGCAGGCGACAGGGACTGTACGAGCAGTACTTC | CASRRQGLYEQYF
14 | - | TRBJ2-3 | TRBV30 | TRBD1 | TGTGCCCGGGCCGGGACAGGACTCACTAATACGCAGTATTTT | CARAGTGLTNTQYF
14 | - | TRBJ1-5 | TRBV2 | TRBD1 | TGTGCCAGCAGTCAAGGACAGGGTAATCAGCCCCAGCATTTT | CASSQGQGNQPQHF
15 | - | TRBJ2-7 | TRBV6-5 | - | TGTGCCAGCAGTTACGCAAGGGCAGGGAATTACGAGCAGTACTTC | CASSYARAGNYEQYF
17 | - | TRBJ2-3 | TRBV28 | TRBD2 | TGTGCCAGCAGACTAACCGCCGAGCTAGCGGGGCCCGATACGCAGTATTTT | CASRLTAELAGPDTQYF
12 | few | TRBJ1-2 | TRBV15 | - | TGTGCCACCAGCGTCGACAGGCGCGGCTACACCTTC | CATSVDRRGYTF
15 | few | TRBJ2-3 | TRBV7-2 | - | TGTGCCAGCAGCTTGCGGGCTTCTAGCACAGATACGCAGTATTTT | CASSLRASSTDTQYF
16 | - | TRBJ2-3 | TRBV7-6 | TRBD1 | TGTGCCAGCAGCATTTTACCGGGACAGAGCACAGATACGCAGTATTTT | CASSILPGQSTDTQYF
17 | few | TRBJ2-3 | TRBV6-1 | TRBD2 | TGTGCCAGCAGTGACGGTAGCGGGGGGAAACGCACAGATACGCAGTATTTT | CASSDGSGGKRTDTQYF
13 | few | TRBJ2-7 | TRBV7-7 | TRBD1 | TGTGCCAGCAGCTTTACAGGGGAGCACGAGCAGTACTTC | CASSFTGEHEQYF
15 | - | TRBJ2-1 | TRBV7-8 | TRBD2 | TGTGCCAGCAGCACGCGACTAGCGGGGGACAATGAGCAGTTCTTC | CASSTRLAGDNEQFF
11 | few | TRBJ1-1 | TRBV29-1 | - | TGCAGCGCAGAAGACAGTCTTTCAGCTTTCTTT | CSAEDSLSAFF
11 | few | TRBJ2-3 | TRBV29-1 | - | TGCAGCGTTGCACCGGAGGATACGCAGTATTTT | CSVAPEDTQYF
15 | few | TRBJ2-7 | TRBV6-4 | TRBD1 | TGTGCCACCCCGACAGGGGCGCCCACCAACTACGAGCAGTACTTC | CATPTGAPTNYEQYF
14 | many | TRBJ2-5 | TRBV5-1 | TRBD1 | TGCGCCAGCAGTTTACAGGGGGCTGGCGAGACCCAGTACTTC | CASSLQGAGETQYF
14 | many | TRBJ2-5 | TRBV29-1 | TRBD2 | TGCAGCGTTGGAGGGGCGGGGGGAGGCGAGACCCAGTACTTC | CSVGGAGGGETQYF
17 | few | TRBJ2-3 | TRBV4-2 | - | TGTGCCAGCAGCCAAGCCCGGGGAGAAGCTAGCACAGATACGCAGTATTTT | CASSQARGEASTDTQYF
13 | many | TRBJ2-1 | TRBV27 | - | TGTGCCAGCAGTCCCCGCTTGGGGGCTGAGCAGTTCTTC | CASSPRLGAEQFF
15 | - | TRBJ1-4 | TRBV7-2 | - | TGTGCCAGCACCCGAGGGGGTCCAACTAATGAAAAACTGTTTTTT | CASTRGGPTNEKLFF
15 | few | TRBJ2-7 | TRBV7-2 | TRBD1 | TGTGCCAGCAGCTTGGCCCCGACAGGGTCCTACGAGCAGTACTTC | CASSLAPTGSYEQYF